The present TCR beta chain was sequenced within a study of blood T cell repertoires in COVID-19. Study in general: Italy, Spain and the United States were the sources of the convalescent and acute COVID-19 samples. Sources were T cells, B-cell-depleted T cells, or PBMCs; the material itself was cDNA or gDNA.

Original methodology: Reference gene primers were amplified, and this amplification served to estimate nucleated cell counts. The data were produced by immunoSEQ multiplex PCR, yet TCRdb's version contains in-frame clones alone and is incomplete. That table supplies the V and J calls and clone size; D and trimming were determined from the DNA. This table holds 35,000 to 45,000 clones, roughly 88% found once. V lost 2 bases and J lost 4, with 6 bases in between. Germline V gene lookup returns CDR1 SGHTA and CDR2 FQGNSA. The CDR3 length is 13 residues. Sequences were obtained from peripheral blood. The chain has TRBV7-2 and TRBJ2-1; D not resolved. This clonotype was obtained from a human donor in a cohort sampled during active COVID-19. CDR3 bases: TGTGCCAGCAGCTTATCAGTTTACAATGAGCAGTTCTTC. Translated: CASSLSVYNEQFF.